This TCR beta chain was documented in a study of shared clonotypes between healthy human individuals. Study background: Donors had three CD4 naive, three CD4 memory, two CD8 naive and one CD8 memory plate apiece.

The study, taken as a whole, reports: Sequencing depth was predicted to influence how clonotypes are shared among donors. Estimated clonotype richness was generally higher in naive than memory subsets.

Profiling relied on immunoSEQ multiplex PCR, and the TCRdb table lists in-frame clones only, not all of them. Among about 960,000 clones listed, more than 75% were seen once. Healthy HIV-negative adults with no recent acute infections or vaccinations were recruited as donors. The CDR3 extends over 15 amino acids. Germline V gene lookup returns CDR1 LNHDA and CDR2 SQIVND (reference sequence). The ends were cut back, 3 bases at V and 4 bases at J, with 12 bases in the middle. On this clone itself: Its antigen is not identified.

The rearrangement joins TRBV19 to TRBJ2-2; D might be TRBD2 (6 bases). The sequence came from a man younger than 30 in good health. Sequences were obtained from memory CD4+ T cells sorted from blood. Subset specified: CD45RA-negative fraction. CDR3 loop: CASSIEGGGTGELFF. CDR3 in DNA: TGTGCCAGTAGTATCGAGGGAGGAGGCACCGGGGAGCTGTTTTTT.